This TCR beta chain was identified in a study of T cell clones after liver transplantation. Profiled with immunoSEQ multiplex PCR; TCRdb holds only in-frame clones, not every one. The sample has about 120,000 clones; 90% are singletons. The CDR3 is made up of 15 amino acids. Germline V gene lookup returns CDR1 SGHTA and CDR2 FQGTGA. The V end lost 4 bases, the J end lost 0 bases, and 7 bases lay between the germline ends. Material: CD4+ T cells from blood, obtained 12 months after liver transplant. This receptor was obtained from a human patient who received a liver transplant. The graft donor may have contributed some T cells. V is TRBV7-3 and J is TRBJ2-6; D ambiguous. The CDR3 coding sequence is TGTGCCAGCAGCTCCGGATTCTCTGGGGCCAACGTCCTGACTTTC. This encodes CASSSGFSGANVLTF. Full variable domain (remainder filled in from reference TRBV7-3 and TRBJ2-6): GAGVSQTPSNKVTEKGKYVELRCDPISGHTALYWYRQSLGQGPEFLIYFQGTGAADDSGLPNDRFFAVRPEGSVSTLKIQRTERGDSAVYLCASSSGFSGANVLTFGAGSRLTVL.